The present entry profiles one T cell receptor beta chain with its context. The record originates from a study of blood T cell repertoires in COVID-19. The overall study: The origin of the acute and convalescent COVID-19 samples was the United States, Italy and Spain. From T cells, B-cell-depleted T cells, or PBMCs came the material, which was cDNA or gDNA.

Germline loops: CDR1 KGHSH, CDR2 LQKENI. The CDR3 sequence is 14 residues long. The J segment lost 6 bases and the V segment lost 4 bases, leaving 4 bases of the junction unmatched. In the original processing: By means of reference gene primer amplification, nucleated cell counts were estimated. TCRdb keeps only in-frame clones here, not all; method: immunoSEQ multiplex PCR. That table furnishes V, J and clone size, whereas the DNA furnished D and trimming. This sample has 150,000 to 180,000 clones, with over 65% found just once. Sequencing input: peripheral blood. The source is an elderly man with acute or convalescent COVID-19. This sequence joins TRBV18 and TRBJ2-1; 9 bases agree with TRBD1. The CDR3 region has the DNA TGTGCCAGCTCACACGAGACAGGGGGCAATGAGCAGTTCTTC. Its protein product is CASSHETGGNEQFF.